This entry describes one TCR beta chain. Its antigen is currently not known. Qualities for individual bases were not recorded, and no much larger clone is one base off. Germline trimming: 0 bases from V, 8 bases from J; junction bases outside gene matches: 8. The germline V gene sets CDR1 to LGHNA and CDR2 to YNFKEQ. From the cysteine up to the phenylalanine, the CDR3 has a length of 17 residues. The only DNA kept is the CDR3, 51 bases in frame from the first base. TCRbeta CDR3 regions were amplified from genomic DNA using the immunoSEQ Assay, a bias-controlled multiplex PCR. Processing in the source paper ran as follows. The number of nucleated cells in each sample was estimated from the amplification of reference gene primers within the assay. Sequence reads were collapsed and filtered to measure the absolute abundance of every unique TCRbeta CDR3 rearrangement. For each sample, productive Simpson clonality was calculated as the square root of Simpson's diversity index over productive rearrangements. Not all clones reach the TCRdb copy of this immuneACCESS table, which keeps in-frame sequences only. Checked studies attribute under half of the gap to unresolved V genes and leave the rest unexplained. That table furnishes V, J and clone size, whereas the DNA furnished D and trimming. In this sample the table shows approximately 350,000 clones, 75% to 90% of which occur a single time. The top ten clones comprise about 5.4% of the sample.

These data belong to a study of blood T cell repertoires in COVID-19 (dated by TCRdb to the early 2020s). For context, the study as a whole: Collaborator samples came from the United States, Italy and Spain and covered acute and convalescent phases of COVID-19. The prospective study material was composed of cDNA or gDNA derived from T cells, B-cell-depleted T cells, or PBMCs. Subjects who had been exposed to COVID-19, were actively infected with it, or had recovered from it provided the deeply sampled blood TCRbeta repertoires that made up the dataset. The repertoires were made available in a free public database intended to serve as a resource for research on the immune response to SARS-CoV-2. Samples came from the ongoing ImmuneRACE study (first 160 participants) plus 1,254 subjects from 6 global collaborators. A de-identified subject ID, COVID-19 status, age in years and sex were almost always included in the sample metadata. Where available, HLA class I and class II types were taken from metadata supplied by the sample provider and were not determined by assay-based typing.

Participants in the prospective study were enrolled through a virtual design, were aged roughly 18 to 100 years, and lived in approximately 25 United States geographic areas. In the prospective study, participants were assigned to cohorts based on the clinical history participants reported in a screening survey and a study questionnaire. For ImmuneRACE Cohort 3, a participant was defined as recovered based on two consecutive negative NP/OP PCR tests, clearance by a healthcare professional, or resolution of symptoms. In the prospective study, mobile phlebotomists collected whole blood, serum and a nasopharyngeal or oropharyngeal swab from each participant. Prospective study participants could optionally give additional blood draws and questionnaires over an approximately two-month period. Before DNA extraction, blood samples from the prospective study were shipped at room temperature or frozen.

General study outcomes and caveats: The quantity of clinical and demographic metadata differed by source and by participant and was supplied without curation.

Sequenced: PBMCs or T cells enriched from blood (not recorded which). The sequence derives from a woman aged 45 to 65 who had recovered from COVID-19. The rearranged segments are TRBV4-2 and TRBJ1-6, with 9 bases aligning to TRBD1. Here is the DNA: TGTGCCAGCAGCCAAGATGGGACAGGGATGGTTGATTCACCCCTCCACTTT. Protein translation: CASSQDGTGMVDSPLHF.